These 5 T cell receptor beta chains originate from one sample sequenced in a study of shared clonotypes between healthy human individuals. TCRdb's copy holds only in-frame clones and misses some; the assay was immunoSEQ multiplex PCR. The sample has 1,100,000 or so clones, 78% seen once. Sequences were obtained from memory CD4+ T cells from PBMCs. Sample subset: CD45RA-negative fraction. Receptors originate from a man aged 18-30 years in good health. Some clones in this sample may be carry-over from other donors' samples.

V usage is TRBV29-1 and J usage is TRBJ2-5; TRBD2 might be the D (6 bases). Looked up from germline, CDR1 is SQVTM and CDR2 is ANQGSEA. Deletions cut 4 bases from V and 1 base from J, with 10 bases between. The CDR3 consists of 13 residues. CDR3 protein: CSVVGRGQETQYF. CDR3 DNA sequence: TGCAGCGTTGTTGGGCGGGGCCAAGAGACCCAGTACTTC.

The V call is TRBV5-1, the J call TRBJ1-1; D remains unclear. The germline V gene has CDR1 SGHRS and CDR2 YFSETQ. There are 15 residues in the CDR3. Deletions cut 3 bases from V and 1 base from J, with 13 bases between. The chain's CDR3 is CASSSRPEANTEAFF. The CDR3, as DNA: TGCGCCAGCAGCTCTCGACCGGAAGCGAACACTGAAGCTTTCTTT.

This chain joins TRBV5-1 and TRBJ1-1; 7 bases line up with TRBD1. The CDR3 has 14 amino acids. Germline lookup yields CDR1 SGHRS and CDR2 YFSETQ. With 0 bases clipped from V and 6 bases from J, the junction kept 5 bases outside the gene matches. The CDR3 DNA follows: TGCGCCAGCAGCTTGGACAGGGGTAGGCCTGAAGCTTTCTTT. Translation: CASSLDRGRPEAFF.

As regards this clone: Other DNA sequences within the sample encode an identical CDR3. The chain links TRBV5-1 to TRBJ2-3, with 7 bases identical to TRBD2. Germline V gene data show CDR1 as SGHRS and CDR2 as YFSETQ. After removal of 0 bases from V and 6 bases from J, the junction contained 7 bases not matched to a gene. The CDR3 has 15 residues. The chain's CDR3 is CASSLAGSGGDTQYF. For the CDR3, the DNA is TGCGCCAGCAGCTTGGCCGGATCGGGAGGCGATACGCAGTATTTT.

V usage is TRBV9 and J usage is TRBJ2-1, with a tentative D call TRBD2 (5 bases). The CDR3 runs 15 residues. Trimming pared 2 bases from V and 4 bases from J, leaving 13 bases between. CDR1 SGDLS and CDR2 YYNGEE come from the germline V gene. CDR3 coding DNA: TGTGCCAGCAGCGTTTGGGAGAGTACGTACAATGAGCAGTTCTTC. This sequence encodes CASSVWESTYNEQFF.